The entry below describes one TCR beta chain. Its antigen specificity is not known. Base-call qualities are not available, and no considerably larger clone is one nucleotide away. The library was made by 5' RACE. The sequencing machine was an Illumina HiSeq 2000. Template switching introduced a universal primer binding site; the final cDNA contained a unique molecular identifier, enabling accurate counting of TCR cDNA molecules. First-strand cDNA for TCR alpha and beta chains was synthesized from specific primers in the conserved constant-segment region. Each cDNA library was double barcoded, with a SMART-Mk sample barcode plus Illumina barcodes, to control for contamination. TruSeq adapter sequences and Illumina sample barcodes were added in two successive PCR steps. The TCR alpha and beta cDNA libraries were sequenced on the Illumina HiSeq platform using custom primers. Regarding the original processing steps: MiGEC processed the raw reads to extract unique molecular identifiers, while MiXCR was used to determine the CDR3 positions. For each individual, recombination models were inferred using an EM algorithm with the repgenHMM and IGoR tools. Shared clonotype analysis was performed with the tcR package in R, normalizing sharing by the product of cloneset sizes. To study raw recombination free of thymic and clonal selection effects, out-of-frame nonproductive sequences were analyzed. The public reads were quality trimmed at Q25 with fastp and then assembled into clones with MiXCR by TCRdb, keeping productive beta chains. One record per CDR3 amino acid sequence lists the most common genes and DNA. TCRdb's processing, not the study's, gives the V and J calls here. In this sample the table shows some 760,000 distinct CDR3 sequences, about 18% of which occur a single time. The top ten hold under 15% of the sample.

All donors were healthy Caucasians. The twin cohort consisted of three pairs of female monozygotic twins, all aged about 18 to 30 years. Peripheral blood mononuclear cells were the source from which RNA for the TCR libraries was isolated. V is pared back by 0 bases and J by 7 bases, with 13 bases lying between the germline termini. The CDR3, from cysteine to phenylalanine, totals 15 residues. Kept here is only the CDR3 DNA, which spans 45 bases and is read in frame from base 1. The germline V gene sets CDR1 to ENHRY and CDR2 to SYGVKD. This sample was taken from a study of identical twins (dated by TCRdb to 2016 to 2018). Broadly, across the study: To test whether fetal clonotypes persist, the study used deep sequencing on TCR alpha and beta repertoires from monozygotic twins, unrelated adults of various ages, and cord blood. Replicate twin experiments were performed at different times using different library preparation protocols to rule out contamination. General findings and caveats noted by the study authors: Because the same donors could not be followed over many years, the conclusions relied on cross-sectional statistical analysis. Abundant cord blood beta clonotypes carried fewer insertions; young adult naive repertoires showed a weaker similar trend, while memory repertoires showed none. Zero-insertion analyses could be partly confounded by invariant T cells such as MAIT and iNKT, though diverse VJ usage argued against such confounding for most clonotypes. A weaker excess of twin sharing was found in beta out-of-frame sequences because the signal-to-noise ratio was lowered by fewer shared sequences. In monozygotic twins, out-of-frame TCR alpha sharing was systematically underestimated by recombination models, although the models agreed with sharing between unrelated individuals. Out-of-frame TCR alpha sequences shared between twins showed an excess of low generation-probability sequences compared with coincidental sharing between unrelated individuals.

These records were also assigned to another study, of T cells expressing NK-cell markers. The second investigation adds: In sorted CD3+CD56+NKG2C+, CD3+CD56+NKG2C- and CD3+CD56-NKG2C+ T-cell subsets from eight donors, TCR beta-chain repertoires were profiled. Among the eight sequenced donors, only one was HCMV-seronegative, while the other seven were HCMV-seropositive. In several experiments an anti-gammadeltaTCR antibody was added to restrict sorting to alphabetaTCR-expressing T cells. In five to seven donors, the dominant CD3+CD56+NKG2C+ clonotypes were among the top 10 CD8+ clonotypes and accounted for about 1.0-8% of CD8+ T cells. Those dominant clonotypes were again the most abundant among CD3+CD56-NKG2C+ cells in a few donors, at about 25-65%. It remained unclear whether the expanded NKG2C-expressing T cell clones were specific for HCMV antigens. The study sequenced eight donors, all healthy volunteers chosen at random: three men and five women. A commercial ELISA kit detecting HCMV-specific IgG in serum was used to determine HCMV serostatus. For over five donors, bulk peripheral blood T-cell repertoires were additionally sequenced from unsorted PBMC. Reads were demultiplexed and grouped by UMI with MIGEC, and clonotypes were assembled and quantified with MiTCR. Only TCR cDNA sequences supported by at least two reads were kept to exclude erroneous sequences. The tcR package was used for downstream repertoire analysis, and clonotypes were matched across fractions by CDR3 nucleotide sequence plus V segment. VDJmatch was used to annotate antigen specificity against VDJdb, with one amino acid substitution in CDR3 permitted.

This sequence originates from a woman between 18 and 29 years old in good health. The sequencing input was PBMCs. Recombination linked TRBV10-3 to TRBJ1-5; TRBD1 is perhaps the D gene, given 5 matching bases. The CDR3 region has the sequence CAISESTRAGQPQHF. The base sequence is TGTGCCATCAGTGAGTCGACAAGGGCAGGGCAGCCCCAGCATTTT.